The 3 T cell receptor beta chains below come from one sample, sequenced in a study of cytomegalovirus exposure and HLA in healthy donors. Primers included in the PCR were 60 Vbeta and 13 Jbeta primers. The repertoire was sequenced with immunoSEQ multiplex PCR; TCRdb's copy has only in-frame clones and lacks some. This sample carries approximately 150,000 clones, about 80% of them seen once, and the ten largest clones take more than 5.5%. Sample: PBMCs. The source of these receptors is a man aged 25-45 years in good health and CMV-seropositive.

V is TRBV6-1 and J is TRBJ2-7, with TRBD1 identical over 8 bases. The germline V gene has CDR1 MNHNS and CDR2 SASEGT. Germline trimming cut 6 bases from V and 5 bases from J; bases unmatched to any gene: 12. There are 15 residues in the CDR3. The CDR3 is CASSAETGAVNEQYF. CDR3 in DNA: TGTGCCAGCAGCGCTGAGACAGGGGCTGTTAACGAGCAGTACTTC.

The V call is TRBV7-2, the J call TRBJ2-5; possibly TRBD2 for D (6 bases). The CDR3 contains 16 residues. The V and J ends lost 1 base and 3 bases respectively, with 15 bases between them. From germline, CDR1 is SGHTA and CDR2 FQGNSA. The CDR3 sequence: CASSLVGGDFKETQYF. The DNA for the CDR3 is TGTGCCAGCAGCTTAGTGGGTGGGGACTTTAAAGAGACCCAGTACTTC.

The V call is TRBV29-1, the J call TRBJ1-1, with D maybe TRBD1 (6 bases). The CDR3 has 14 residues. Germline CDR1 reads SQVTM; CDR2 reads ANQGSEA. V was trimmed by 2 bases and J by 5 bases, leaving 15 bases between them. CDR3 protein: CSVELQGKRTEAFF. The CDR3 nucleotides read TGCAGCGTTGAATTACAGGGAAAGAGGACTGAAGCTTTCTTT.